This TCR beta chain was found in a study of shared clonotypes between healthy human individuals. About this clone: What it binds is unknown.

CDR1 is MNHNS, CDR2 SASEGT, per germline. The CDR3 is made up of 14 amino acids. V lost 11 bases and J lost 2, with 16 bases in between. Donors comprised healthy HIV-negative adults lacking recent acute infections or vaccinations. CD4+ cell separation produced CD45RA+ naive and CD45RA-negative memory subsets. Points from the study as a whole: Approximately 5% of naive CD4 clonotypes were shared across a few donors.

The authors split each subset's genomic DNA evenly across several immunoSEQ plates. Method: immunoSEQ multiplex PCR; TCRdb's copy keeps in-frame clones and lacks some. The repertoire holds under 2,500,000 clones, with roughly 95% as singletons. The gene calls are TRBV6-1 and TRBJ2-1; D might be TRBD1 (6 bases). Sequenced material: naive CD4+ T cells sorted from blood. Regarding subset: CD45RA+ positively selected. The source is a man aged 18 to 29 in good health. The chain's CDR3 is CAARRQATYNEQFF. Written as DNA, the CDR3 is TGTGCCGCCCGAAGACAGGCTACCTACAATGAGCAGTTCTTC.